The 7 T cell receptor beta chains reported below all come from one sample, sequenced in a study of T cell changes during pregnancy in multiple sclerosis. Clones were sequenced by immunoSEQ multiplex PCR, and TCRdb holds only the in-frame ones, with some missing. The sample contains 65,000 to 85,000 clones, roughly 93% of which appear only once. Here the sequenced sample was peripheral blood, taken in the third trimester of pregnancy. The receptors originated from a female donor with multiple sclerosis, enrolled in a pregnancy study.

This sequence joins TRBV4-1 and TRBJ1-5; 9 nucleotides line up with TRBD1. The CDR3 is 15 amino acids. J was trimmed by 0 bases and V by 6 bases; bases with no gene match: 3. Germline V gives CDR1 MGHRA, CDR2 YSYEKL. The CDR3 DNA reads as TGCGCCAGCAGGGGGACAGGGAATAGCAATCAGCCCCAGCATTTT. Its protein product is CASRGTGNSNQPQHF.

V and J are TRBV5-6 and TRBJ1-4, with D possibly being TRBD1 (5 bases). Germline V gene lookup returns CDR1 SGHDT and CDR2 YYEEEE. Trimming pared 0 bases from V and 6 bases from J, leaving 9 bases between. The CDR3 is 14 residues long. CDR3 DNA sequence: TGTGCCAGCAGCTTGGGCTGGGGGGATGAAAAACTGTTTTTT. This gives the protein CASSLGWGDEKLFF.

This clone has only one observation. This chain connects TRBV2 to TRBJ1-2, with D possibly being TRBD1 (5 bases). This CDR3 has 12 amino acids. V dropped 5 bases and J dropped 4 bases, with 8 bases sitting between them. Looked up from germline, CDR1 is SNHLY and CDR2 is FYNNEI. This CDR3 is CASSQGTYGYTF. The CDR3 nucleotides are TGTGCCAGCAGTCAGGGTACCTATGGCTACACCTTC.

This rearrangement joins TRBV30 to TRBJ1-6, with D maybe TRBD1 (5 bases). Trimming cost V 0 bases and J 7 bases, with 13 bases left between them. The germline gives CDR1 GTSNPN, CDR2 SVGIG (reference sequence). CDR3 length equals 15 residues. The CDR3 DNA reads as TGTGCCTGGAGTGTAATGGCAGGGTTAAATTCACCCCTCCACTTT. It yields the protein CAWSVMAGLNSPLHF.

The chain couples TRBV7-9 to TRBJ1-1; D is unclear. Germline-derived CDR1 and CDR2 are SEHNR and FQNEAQ (reference sequence). The CDR3 runs 12 residues. Deletions cut 2 bases from V and 2 bases from J, with 3 bases between. The chain's CDR3 is CASSLLNTEAFF. The CDR3 DNA sequence: TGTGCCAGCAGCTTATTAAACACTGAAGCTTTCTTT. Variable domain in full (rest from reference TRBV7-9 and TRBJ1-1): DTGVSQNPRHKITKRGQNVTFRCDPISEHNRLYWYRQTLGQGPEFLTYFQNEAQLEKSRLLSDRFSAERPKGSFSTLEIQRTEQGDSAMYLCASSLLNTEAFFGQGTRLTVV.

DNA of the CDR3: TGTGCCAGCACTAGAGGCGGGGGGGGTGAGACCCAGTACTTC. Protein product: CASTRGGGGETQYF. J is TRBJ2-5 and V is TRBV2; 9 bases map to TRBD2. This CDR3 contains 14 residues. J was trimmed by 5 bases and V by 7 bases; bases with no gene match: 8. CDR1 and CDR2 from the germline V gene are SNHLY and FYNNEI.

This clone was seen a handful of times. The J gene is TRBJ2-3, the V gene TRBV5-6; 9 bases fit TRBD1. V shed 3 bases, J shed 4 bases, and the junction held 3 bases outside the gene matches. This CDR3 comprises 14 residues. The germline V gene encodes CDR1 SGHDT and CDR2 YYEEEE. CDR3 protein: CASSSRTGADTQYF. CDR3 DNA: TGTGCCAGCAGCTCACGGACAGGGGCAGATACGCAGTATTTT.